This T cell receptor beta chain derives from a study of neurological immune-mediated disorders. Points from the study as a whole: Patients with HTLV-1-associated myelopathy had the highest level of TCR clonal expansion, whereas patients with multiple sclerosis had the lowest level, falling beneath the level found in healthy controls. When repertoires were grouped phylogenetically, those of 18 of 34 multiple sclerosis patients fell into one related-CDR3 cluster, a possible signature.

The CDR3 extends over 15 amino acids. V lost 8 bases to trimming and J lost 4 bases, with 19 bases between them. Many counts were recorded for this clonotype. Its target is not known. With 10-nucleotide random UMIs included, cDNA was synthesized by 5'RACE. In every sequencing run, more than 200 million TCR-beta sequences were generated from 15-18 subjects. One entry per CDR3 protein results from TCRdb running MiXCR on the 5' RACE reads. This sample has 80,000 to 95,000 distinct CDR3 sequences, with around 3.5% found just once. The chain couples TRBV12-3 or TRBV12-4 to TRBJ2-3; D remains ambiguous. This receptor was taken from a woman aged 45-65 years with multiple sclerosis. Sequencing was done on a sample of PBMCs. The CDR3 region is CASRLTRSLPDTQYF. The CDR3 DNA reads as TGTGCCAGCCGTCTCACCCGTTCCCTCCCAGATACGCAGTATTTT.